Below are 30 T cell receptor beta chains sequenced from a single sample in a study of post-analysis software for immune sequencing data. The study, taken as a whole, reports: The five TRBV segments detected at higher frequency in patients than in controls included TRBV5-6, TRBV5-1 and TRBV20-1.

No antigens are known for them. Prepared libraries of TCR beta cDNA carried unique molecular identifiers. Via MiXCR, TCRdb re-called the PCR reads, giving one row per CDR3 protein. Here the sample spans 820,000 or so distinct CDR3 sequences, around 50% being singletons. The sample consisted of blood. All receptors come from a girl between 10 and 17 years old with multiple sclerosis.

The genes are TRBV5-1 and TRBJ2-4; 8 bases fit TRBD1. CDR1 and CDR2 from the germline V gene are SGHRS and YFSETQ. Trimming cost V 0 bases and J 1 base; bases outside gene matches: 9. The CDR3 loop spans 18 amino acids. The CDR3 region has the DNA TGCGCCAGCAGCTTGGGCCCGGACAGGGACGTCGCCAAAAACATTCAGTACTTC. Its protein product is CASSLGPDRDVAKNIQYF. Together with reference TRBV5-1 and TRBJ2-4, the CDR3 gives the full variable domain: KAGVTQTPRYLIKTRGQQVTLSCSPISGHRSVSWYQQTPGQGLQFLFEYFSETQRNKGNFPGRFSGRQFSNSRSEMNVSTLELGDSALYLCASSLGPDRDVAKNIQYFGAGTRLSVL.

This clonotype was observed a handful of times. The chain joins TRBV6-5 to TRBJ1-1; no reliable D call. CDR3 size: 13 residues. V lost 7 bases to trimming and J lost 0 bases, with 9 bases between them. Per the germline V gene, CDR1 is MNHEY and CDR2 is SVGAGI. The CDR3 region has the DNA TGTGCCAGCATGACGGTGATGAACACTGAAGCTTTCTTT. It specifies CASMTVMNTEAFF.

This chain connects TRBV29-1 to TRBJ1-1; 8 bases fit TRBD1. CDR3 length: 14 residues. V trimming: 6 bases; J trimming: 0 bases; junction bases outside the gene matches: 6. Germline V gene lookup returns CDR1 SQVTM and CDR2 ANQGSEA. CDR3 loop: CSVRTGGMNTEAFF. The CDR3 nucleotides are TGCAGCGTGCGAACAGGGGGTATGAACACTGAAGCTTTCTTT. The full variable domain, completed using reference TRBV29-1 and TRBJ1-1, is SAVISQKPSRDICQRGTSLTIQCQVDSQVTMMFWYRQQPGQSLTLIATANQGSEATYESGFVIDKFPISRPNLTFSTLTVSNMSPEDSSIYLCSVRTGGMNTEAFFGQGTRLTVV.

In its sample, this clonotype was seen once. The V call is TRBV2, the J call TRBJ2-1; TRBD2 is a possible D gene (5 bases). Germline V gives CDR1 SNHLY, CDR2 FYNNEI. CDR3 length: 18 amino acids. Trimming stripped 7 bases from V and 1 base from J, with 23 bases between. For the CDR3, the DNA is TGTGCCAGCACCTCGGACTTTCCACTGAGGAGTTCCTACAATGAGCAGTTCTTC. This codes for CASTSDFPLRSSYNEQFF. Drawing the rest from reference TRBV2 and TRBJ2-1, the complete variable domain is EPEVTQTPSHQVTQMGQEVILRCVPISNHLYFYWYRQILGQKVEFLVSFYNNEISEKSEIFDDQFSVERPDGSNFTLKIRSTKLEDSAMYFCASTSDFPLRSSYNEQFFGPGTRLTVL.

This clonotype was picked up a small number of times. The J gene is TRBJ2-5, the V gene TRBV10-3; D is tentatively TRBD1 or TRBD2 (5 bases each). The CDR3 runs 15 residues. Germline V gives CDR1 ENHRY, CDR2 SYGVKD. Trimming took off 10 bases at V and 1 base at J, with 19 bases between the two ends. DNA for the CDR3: TGTGCCACCGGGACCATGAGGTTTGTCCAAGAGACCCAGTACTTC. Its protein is CATGTMRFVQETQYF.

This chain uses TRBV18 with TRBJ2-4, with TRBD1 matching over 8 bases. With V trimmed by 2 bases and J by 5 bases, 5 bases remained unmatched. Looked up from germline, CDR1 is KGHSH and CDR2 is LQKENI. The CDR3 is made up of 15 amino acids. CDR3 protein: CASSPGQGRENIQYF. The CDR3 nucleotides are TGTGCCAGCTCACCAGGACAGGGTCGCGAAAACATTCAGTACTTC.

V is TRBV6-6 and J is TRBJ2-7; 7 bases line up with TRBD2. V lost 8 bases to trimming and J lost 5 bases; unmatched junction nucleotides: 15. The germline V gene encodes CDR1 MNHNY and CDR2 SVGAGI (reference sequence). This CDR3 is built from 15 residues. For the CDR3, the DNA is TGTGCCAGCTTAACGGGGGGAGGTCTCTCTAACGAGCAGTACTTC. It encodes CASLTGGGLSNEQYF.

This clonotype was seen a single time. CDR3 nucleotides: TGTGCCAGCATCCAGCGGGCCGCAGGTGGGGGGGCCTACGAGCAGTACTTC. This codes for CASIQRAAGGGAYEQYF. The V and J genes are TRBV7-2 and TRBJ2-7, with 7 bases lining up with TRBD2. Germline V gene lookup returns CDR1 SGHTA and CDR2 FQGNSA. The CDR3 runs 17 residues. The V segment lost 7 bases and the J segment 2 bases; nucleotides outside the gene matches: 17.

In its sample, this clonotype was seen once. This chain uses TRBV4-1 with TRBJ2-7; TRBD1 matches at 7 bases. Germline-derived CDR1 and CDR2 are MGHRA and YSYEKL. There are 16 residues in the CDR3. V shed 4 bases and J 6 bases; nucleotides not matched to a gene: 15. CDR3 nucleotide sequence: TGCGCCAGCAGCCGCTCAGGGGGAGACTATTTCGGCGAGCAGTACTTC. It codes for CASSRSGGDYFGEQYF.

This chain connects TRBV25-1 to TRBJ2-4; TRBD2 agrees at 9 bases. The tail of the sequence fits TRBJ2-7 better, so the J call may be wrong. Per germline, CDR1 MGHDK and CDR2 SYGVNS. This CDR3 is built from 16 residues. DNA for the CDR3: TGTGCCAGCACTCCCGAGTCAGAGCGGGAGGCCTACGAGCAGTACTTC. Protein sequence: CASTPESEREAYEQYF.

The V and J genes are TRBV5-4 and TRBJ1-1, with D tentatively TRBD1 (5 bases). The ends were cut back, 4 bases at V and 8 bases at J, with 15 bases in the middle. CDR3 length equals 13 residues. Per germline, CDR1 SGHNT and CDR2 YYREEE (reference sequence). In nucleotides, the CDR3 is TGTGCCAGCAGCCCGGCGGGGGGATCGGAAGCTTTCTTT. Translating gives CASSPAGGSEAFF.

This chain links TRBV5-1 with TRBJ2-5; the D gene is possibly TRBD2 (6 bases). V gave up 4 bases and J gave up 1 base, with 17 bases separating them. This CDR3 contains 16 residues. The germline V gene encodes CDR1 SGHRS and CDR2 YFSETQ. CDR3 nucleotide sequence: TGCGCCAGCAGCCCTACGCCGGGACTTACCCAAGAGACCCAGTACTTC. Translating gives CASSPTPGLTQETQYF.

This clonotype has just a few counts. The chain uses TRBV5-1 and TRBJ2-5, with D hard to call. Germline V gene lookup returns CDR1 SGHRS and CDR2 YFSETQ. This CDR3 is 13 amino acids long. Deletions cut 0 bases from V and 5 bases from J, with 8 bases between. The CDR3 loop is CASSLAGWETQYF. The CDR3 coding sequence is TGCGCCAGCAGCTTGGCCGGTTGGGAGACCCAGTACTTC.

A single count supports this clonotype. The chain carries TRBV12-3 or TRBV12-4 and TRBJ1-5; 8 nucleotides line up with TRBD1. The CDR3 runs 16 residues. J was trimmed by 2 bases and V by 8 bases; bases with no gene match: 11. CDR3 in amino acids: CASRLSGGQGNQPQHF. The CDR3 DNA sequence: TGTGCCAGCCGACTATCAGGGGGCCAGGGCAATCAGCCCCAGCATTTT.

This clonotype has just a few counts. The CDR3 DNA reads as TGCAGTGCTAGTGGATTTGGCCAGGCCTCCTACGAGCAGTACTTC. It translates to CSASGFGQASYEQYF. V is TRBV20-1 and J is TRBJ2-7; D gene unclear. The CDR3 is 15 residues long. Germline V gene sequence: CDR1 DFQATT, CDR2 SNEGSKA (reference sequence). The germline V and J ends were trimmed by 3 bases and 0 bases, with 15 bases remaining between them.

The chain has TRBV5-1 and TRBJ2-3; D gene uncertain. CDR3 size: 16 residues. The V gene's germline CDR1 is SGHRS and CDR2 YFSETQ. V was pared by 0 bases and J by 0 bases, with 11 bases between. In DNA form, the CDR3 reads TGCGCCAGCAGCTTGGTACAGAAACCTAGCACAGATACGCAGTATTTT. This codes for CASSLVQKPSTDTQYF.

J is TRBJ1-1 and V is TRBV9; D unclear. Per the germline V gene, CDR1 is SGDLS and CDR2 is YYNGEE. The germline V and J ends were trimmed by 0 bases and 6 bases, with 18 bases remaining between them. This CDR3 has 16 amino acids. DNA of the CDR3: TGTGCCAGCAGCGTAGCTGAAGGACTCCTATGGGCTGAAGCTTTCTTT. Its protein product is CASSVAEGLLWAEAFF.

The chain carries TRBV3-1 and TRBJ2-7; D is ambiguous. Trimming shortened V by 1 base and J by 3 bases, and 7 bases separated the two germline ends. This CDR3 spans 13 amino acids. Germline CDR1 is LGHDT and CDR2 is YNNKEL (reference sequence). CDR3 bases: TGTGCCAGCAGCCAAGGAGGCCTCTACGAGCAGTACTTC. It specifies CASSQGGLYEQYF.

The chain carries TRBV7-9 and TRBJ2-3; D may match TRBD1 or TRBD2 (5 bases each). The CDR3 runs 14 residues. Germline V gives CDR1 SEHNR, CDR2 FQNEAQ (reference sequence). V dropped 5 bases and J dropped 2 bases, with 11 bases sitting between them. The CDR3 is CASSPGTITDTQYF. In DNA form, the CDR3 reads TGTGCCAGCAGCCCCGGGACCATCACAGATACGCAGTATTTT.

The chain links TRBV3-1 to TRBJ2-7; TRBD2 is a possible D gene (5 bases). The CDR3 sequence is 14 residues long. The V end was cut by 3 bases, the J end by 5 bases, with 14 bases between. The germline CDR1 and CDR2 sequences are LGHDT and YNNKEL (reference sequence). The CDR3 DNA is TGTGCCAGCAGCCAGGGGAGAACGTCCCACGAGCAGTACTTC. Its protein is CASSQGRTSHEQYF.

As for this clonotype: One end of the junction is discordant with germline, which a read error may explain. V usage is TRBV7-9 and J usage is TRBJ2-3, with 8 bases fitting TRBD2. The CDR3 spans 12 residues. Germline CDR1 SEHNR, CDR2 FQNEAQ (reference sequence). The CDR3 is CASKPGGGTQYF. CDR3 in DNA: TGTGCTAGCAAACCCGGGGGGGGTACGCAGTATTTT.

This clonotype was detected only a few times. CDR3 bases: TGCGCCAGCAGCCCTGACGCCGGGACAGGATTCTACGAGCAGTACTTC. It codes for CASSPDAGTGFYEQYF. The gene calls are TRBV5-1 and TRBJ2-7; the match to TRBD1 covers 8 bases. V lost 4 bases to trimming and J lost 3 bases; unmatched junction nucleotides: 12. The CDR3 extends over 16 amino acids. CDR1 and CDR2 from the germline V gene are SGHRS and YFSETQ.

Here the CDR3 reads CASSQRGSPLHF. The CDR3 coding sequence is TGTGCCAGCAGCCAGAGGGGCTCACCCCTCCACTTT. The V call is TRBV3-1, the J call TRBJ1-6; maybe TRBD1 (5 bases). V was clipped by 3 bases and J by 10 bases, with 7 bases between them. CDR3 size: 12 residues. Germline-derived CDR1 and CDR2 are LGHDT and YNNKEL (reference sequence). Full variable domain (rest looked up from reference TRBV3-1 and TRBJ1-6): DTAVSQTPKYLVTQMGNDKSIKCEQNLGHDTMYWYKQDSKKFLKIMFSYNNKELIINETVPNRFSPKSPDKAHLNLHINSLELGDSAVYFCASSQRGSPLHFGNGTRLTVT.

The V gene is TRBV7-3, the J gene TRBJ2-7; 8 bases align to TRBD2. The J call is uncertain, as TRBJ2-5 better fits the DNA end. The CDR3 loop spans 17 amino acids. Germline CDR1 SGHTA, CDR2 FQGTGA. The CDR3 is CASSLTPSGSPRETQYF. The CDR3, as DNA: TGTGCCAGCAGCTTAACCCCCAGCGGGAGTCCCCGCGAGACCCAGTACTTC.

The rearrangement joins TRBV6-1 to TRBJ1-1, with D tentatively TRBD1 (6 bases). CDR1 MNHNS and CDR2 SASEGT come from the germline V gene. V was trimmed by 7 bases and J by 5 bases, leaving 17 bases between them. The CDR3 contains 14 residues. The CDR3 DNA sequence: TGTGCCAGCAATTGGGGACAAGGAGGGACTGAAGCTTTCTTT. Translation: CASNWGQGGTEAFF.

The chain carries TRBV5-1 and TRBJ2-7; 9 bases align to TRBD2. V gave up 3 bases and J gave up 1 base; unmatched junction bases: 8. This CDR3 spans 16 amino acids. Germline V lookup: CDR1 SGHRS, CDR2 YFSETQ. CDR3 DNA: TGCGCCAGCAGCTCGGCCCTAGCGGGACCATCCTACGAGCAGTACTTC. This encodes CASSSALAGPSYEQYF. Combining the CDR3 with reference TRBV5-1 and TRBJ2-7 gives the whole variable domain KAGVTQTPRYLIKTRGQQVTLSCSPISGHRSVSWYQQTPGQGLQFLFEYFSETQRNKGNFPGRFSGRQFSNSRSEMNVSTLELGDSALYLCASSSALAGPSYEQYFGPGTRLTVT.

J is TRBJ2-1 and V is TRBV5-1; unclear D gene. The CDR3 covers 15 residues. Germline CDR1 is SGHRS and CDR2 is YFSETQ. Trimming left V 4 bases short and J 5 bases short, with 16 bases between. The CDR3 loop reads CASSPAAESHNEQFF. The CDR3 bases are TGCGCCAGCAGCCCGGCGGCTGAATCCCACAATGAGCAGTTCTTC. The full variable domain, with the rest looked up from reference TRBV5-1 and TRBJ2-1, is KAGVTQTPRYLIKTRGQQVTLSCSPISGHRSVSWYQQTPGQGLQFLFEYFSETQRNKGNFPGRFSGRQFSNSRSEMNVSTLELGDSALYLCASSPAAESHNEQFFGPGTRLTVL.

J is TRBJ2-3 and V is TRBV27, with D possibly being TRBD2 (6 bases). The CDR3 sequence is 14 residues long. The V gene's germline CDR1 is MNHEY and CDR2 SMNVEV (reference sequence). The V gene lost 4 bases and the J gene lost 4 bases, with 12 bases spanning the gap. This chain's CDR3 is CASSSWSGADTQYF. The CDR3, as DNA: TGTGCCAGCAGTTCCTGGTCGGGGGCAGATACGCAGTATTTT.

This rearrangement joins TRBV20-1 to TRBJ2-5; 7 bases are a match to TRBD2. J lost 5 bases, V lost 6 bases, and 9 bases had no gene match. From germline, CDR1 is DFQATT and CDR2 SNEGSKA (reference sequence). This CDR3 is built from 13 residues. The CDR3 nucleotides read TGCAGTGCCGTACTCCAGGGAGGGGAGACCCAGTACTTC. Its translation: CSAVLQGGETQYF.

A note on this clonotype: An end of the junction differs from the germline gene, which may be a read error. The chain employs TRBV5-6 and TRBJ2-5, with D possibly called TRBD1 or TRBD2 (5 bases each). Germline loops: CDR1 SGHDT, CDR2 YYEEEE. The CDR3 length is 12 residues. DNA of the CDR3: TGTGCCAGCACCTTGGGGGAGGAGACCCAGTACTTC. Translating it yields CASTLGEETQYF. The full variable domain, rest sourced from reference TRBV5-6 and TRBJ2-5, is DAGVTQSPTHLIKTRGQQVTLRCSPKSGHDTVSWYQQALGQGPQFIFQYYEEEERQRGNFPDRFSGHQFPNYSSELNVNALLLGDSALYLCASTLGEETQYFGPGTRLLVL.